This TCR beta chain was sequenced for a study of T cell changes during pregnancy in multiple sclerosis (dated by TCRdb to the late 2010s). Study-level background: Changes in the T cell repertoire over the course of pregnancy were examined in this study in women with multiple sclerosis.

From cysteine to phenylalanine, the CDR3 is 17 amino acids long. Just CDR3 DNA is preserved here, 51 bases in frame from base 1. The germline V gene (reference sequence) provides CDR1 LNHDA and CDR2 SQIVND. V is shortened by 3 bases, J by 5 bases, and the region joining them spans 19 bases. The library was produced with the immunoSEQ multiplex PCR assay. Drawn from immuneACCESS, this table holds only the in-frame rearrangements with V and J called that TCRdb kept. Clones are partly lost; checked studies trace under half to an unresolved V gene and leave the rest unexplained. The sample contains tens of thousands of clones, less than 95% of them found a single time. 1.5% of the sample rests with the top ten. A note on this clone: Its antigen is currently not known. Base-call qualities are not available, and no considerably larger clone is one nucleotide away.

The sequence came from a female donor with multiple sclerosis, enrolled in a pregnancy study. Source: peripheral blood, taken in the third trimester of pregnancy. The rearrangement combines TRBV19 with TRBJ2-2, and perhaps TRBD2 as D gene, on 6 matching bases. The CDR3 here reads CASSIGRGPGRTGELFF. The sequenced DNA is TGTGCCAGTAGTATTGGGCGCGGCCCTGGGAGGACCGGGGAGCTGTTTTTT. Reference TRBV19 and TRBJ2-2 proteins supply the regions before and after the CDR3; the full variable domain is: DGGITQSPKYLFRKEGQNVTLSCEQNLNHDAMYWYRQDPGQGLRLIYYSQIVNDFQKGDIAEGYSVSREKKESFPLTVTSAQKNPTAFYLCASSIGRGPGRTGELFFGEGSRLTVL.